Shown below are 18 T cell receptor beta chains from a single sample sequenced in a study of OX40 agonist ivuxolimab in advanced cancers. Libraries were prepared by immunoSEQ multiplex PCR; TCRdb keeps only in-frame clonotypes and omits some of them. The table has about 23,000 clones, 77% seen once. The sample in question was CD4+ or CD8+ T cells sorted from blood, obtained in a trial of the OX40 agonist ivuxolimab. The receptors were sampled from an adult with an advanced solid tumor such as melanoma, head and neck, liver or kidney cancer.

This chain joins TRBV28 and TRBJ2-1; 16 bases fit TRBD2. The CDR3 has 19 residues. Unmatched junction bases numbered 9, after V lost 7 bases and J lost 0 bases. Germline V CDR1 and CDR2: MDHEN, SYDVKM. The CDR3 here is CASTPRGLAGGSSYNEQFF. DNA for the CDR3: TGTGCCAGCACACCGCGGGGACTAGCGGGAGGGAGCTCCTACAATGAGCAGTTCTTC.

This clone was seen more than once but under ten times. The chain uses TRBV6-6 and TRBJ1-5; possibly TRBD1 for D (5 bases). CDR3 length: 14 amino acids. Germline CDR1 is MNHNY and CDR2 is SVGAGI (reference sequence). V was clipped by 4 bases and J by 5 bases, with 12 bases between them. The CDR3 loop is CASSFGTGDQPQHF. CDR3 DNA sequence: TGTGCCAGCAGTTTCGGGACGGGAGATCAGCCCCAGCATTTT.

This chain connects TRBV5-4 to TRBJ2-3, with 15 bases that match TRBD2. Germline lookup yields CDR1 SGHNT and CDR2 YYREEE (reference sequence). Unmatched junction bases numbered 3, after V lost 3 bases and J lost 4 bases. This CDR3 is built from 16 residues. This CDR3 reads CASSSRTSGGADTQYF. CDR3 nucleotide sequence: TGTGCCAGCAGCTCTCGGACTAGCGGGGGGGCAGATACGCAGTATTTT.

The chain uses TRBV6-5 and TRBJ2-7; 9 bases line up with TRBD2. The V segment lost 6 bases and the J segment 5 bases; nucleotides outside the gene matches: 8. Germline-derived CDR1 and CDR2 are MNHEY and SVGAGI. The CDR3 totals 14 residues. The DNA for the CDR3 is TGTGCCAGCAGACTTAGCGGGAGTCTCCACGAGCAGTACTTC. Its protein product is CASRLSGSLHEQYF.

The CDR3 is CASSLIFGTHNWDYGYTF. CDR3 in DNA: TGTGCCAGCAGTTTGATATTCGGGACACACAACTGGGACTATGGCTACACCTTC. The chain recombines TRBV28 with TRBJ1-2; D might be TRBD1 (6 bases). Trimming took off 3 bases at V and 3 bases at J, with 23 bases between the two ends. Germline V gene sequence: CDR1 MDHEN, CDR2 SYDVKM. The CDR3 contains 18 residues.

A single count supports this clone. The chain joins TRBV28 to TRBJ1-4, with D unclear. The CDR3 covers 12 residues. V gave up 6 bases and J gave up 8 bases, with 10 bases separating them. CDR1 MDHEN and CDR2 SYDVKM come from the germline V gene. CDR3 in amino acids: CASRSSYEKLFF. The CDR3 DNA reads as TGTGCCAGCAGAAGTTCTTACGAAAAACTGTTTTTT.

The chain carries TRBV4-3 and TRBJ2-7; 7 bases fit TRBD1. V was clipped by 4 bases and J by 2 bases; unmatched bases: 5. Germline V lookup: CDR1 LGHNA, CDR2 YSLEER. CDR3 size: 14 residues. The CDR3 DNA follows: TGCGCCAGCAGCCCCCGGACAGGCCCCTACGAGCAGTACTTC. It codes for CASSPRTGPYEQYF.

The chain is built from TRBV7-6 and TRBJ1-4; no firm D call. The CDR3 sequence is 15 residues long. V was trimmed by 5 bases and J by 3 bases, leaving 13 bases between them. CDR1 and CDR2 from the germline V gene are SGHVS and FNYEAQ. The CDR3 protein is CASSTREGPNEKLFF. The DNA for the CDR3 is TGTGCCAGCAGCACACGGGAGGGCCCTAATGAAAAACTGTTTTTT.

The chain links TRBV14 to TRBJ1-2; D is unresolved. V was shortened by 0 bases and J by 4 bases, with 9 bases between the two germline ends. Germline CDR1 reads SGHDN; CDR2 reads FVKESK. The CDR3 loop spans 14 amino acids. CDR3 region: CASSQDRGPYGYTF. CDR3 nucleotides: TGTGCCAGCAGCCAAGATCGGGGTCCCTATGGCTACACCTTC.

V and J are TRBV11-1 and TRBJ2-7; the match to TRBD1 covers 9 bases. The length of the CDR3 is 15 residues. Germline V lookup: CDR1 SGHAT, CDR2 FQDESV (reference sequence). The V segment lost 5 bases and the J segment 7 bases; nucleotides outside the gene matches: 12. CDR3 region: CASSPGQGPRREQYF. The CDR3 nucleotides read TGTGCCAGCAGCCCTGGACAGGGGCCAAGGAGGGAGCAGTACTTC.

This CDR3 reads CASSEATTVKTQYF. CDR3 nucleotide sequence: TGTGCCAGCAGTGAAGCGACGACAGTCAAGACCCAGTACTTC. This chain uses TRBV6-1 with TRBJ2-5, with D possibly being TRBD1 (5 bases). Trimming pared 0 bases from V and 6 bases from J, leaving 11 bases between. The germline V gene encodes CDR1 MNHNS and CDR2 SASEGT. This CDR3 is 14 amino acids long.

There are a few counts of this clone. The CDR3 is CASSSGLAGGPDTQYF. The CDR3 region has the DNA TGTGCCAGCAGCTCCGGACTAGCGGGGGGGCCAGATACGCAGTATTTT. The gene calls are TRBV11-3 and TRBJ2-3; 15 bases line up with TRBD2. CDR1 is SGHNT, CDR2 YENEEA, per germline. Trimming removed 4 bases from V and 4 bases from J; junction bases left unmatched: 3. CDR3 size: 16 residues.

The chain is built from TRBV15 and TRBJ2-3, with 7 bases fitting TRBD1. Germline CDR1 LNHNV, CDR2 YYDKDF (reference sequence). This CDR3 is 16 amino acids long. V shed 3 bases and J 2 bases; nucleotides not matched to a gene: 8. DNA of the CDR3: TGTGCCACCAGCAGGTCACAGGGGATTTACACAGATACGCAGTATTTT. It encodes CATSRSQGIYTDTQYF.

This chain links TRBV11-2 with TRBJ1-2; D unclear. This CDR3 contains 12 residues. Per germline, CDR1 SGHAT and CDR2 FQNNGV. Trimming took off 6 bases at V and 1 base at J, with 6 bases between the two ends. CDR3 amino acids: CASSENNYGYTF. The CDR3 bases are TGTGCCAGCAGTGAAAATAACTATGGCTACACCTTC.

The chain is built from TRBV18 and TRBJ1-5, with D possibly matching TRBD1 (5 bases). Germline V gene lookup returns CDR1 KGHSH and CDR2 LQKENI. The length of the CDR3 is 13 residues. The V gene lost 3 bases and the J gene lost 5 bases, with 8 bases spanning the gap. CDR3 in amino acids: CASSPQGDQPQHF. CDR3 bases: TGTGCCAGCTCACCGCAGGGTGATCAGCCCCAGCATTTT.

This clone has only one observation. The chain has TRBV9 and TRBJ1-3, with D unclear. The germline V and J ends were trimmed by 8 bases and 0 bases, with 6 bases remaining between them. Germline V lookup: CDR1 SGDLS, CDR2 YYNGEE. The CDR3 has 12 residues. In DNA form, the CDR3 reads TGTGCCAGTCGGGGCTCTGGAAACACCATATATTTT. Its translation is CASRGSGNTIYF.

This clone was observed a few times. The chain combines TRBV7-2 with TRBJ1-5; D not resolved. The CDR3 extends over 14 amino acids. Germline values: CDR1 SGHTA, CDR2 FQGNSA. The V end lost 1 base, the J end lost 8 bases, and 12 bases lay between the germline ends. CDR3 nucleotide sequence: TGTGCCAGCAGCTTAGTCGCCGGTAGCGAGCCCCAGCATTTT. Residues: CASSLVAGSEPQHF.

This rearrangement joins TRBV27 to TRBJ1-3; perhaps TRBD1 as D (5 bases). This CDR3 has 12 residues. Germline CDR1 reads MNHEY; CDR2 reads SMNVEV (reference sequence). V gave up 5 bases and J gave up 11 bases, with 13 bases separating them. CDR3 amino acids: CASSRRGGPIYF. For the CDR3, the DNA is TGTGCCAGCAGTCGGCGGGGCGGTCCCATATATTTT.